The 13 T cell receptor beta chains listed next were all sequenced from one sample in a study of early T cells in non-severe SARS-CoV-2 infection. TCRdb reprocessed the 5' RACE reads with MiXCR, giving one entry per CDR3 protein. The repertoire holds 75,000 to 80,000 distinct CDR3 sequences, with 11% as singletons. Sequenced material: whole blood, taken at baseline. These receptor sequences come from an adult who was a healthcare worker with PCR-confirmed SARS-CoV-2 infection or an uninfected control (not recorded which).

The rearrangement joins TRBV14 to TRBJ2-5; D gene unclear. The length of the CDR3 is 14 residues. Germline CDR1 and CDR2: SGHDN and FVKESK. V was clipped by 4 bases and J by 0 bases, with 9 bases between them. Written as DNA, the CDR3 is TGTGCCAGCAGCCCCGGAGTCCACCAAGAGACCCAGTACTTC. Protein sequence: CASSPGVHQETQYF.

The chain links TRBV28 to TRBJ2-5, with 8 bases matching TRBD2. V was clipped by 7 bases and J by 0 bases; unmatched bases: 4. The CDR3 spans 14 residues. CDR1 and CDR2 (germline): MDHEN, SYDVKM. CDR3 region: CASMTGGYQETQYF. CDR3 DNA: TGTGCCAGCATGACGGGGGGGTACCAAGAGACCCAGTACTTC. The full variable domain, rest sourced from reference TRBV28 and TRBJ2-5, is DVKVTQSSRYLVKRTGEKVFLECVQDMDHENMFWYRQDPGLGLRLIYFSYDVKMKEKGDIPEGYSVSREKKERFSLILESASTNQTSMYLCASMTGGYQETQYFGPGTRLLVL.

The rearrangement links TRBV20-1 to TRBJ1-5; 7 bases fit TRBD1. The CDR3 extends over 13 amino acids. CDR1 and CDR2 (germline): DFQATT, SNEGSKA (reference sequence). V was clipped by 2 bases and J by 4 bases; unmatched bases: 2. The CDR3 sequence: CSARRDRNQPQHF. Here the CDR3 DNA reads TGCAGTGCTAGAAGGGACAGAAATCAGCCCCAGCATTTT.

This clonotype was counted at least ten times. The CDR3 here is CASSLIQQNTEAFF. CDR3 in DNA: TGTGCCAGCAGCTTAATACAGCAGAACACTGAAGCTTTCTTT. The chain couples TRBV7-6 to TRBJ1-1, with unresolved D. Looked up from germline, CDR1 is SGHVS and CDR2 is FNYEAQ. CDR3 size: 14 residues. V shed 2 bases and J shed 1 base, with 8 bases lying between them.

This clonotype appeared a few times. The genes are TRBV6-2 or TRBV6-3 and TRBJ1-3; unclear D gene. Trimming removed 10 bases from V and 0 bases from J, with 10 bases in between. The CDR3 length is 13 residues. Germline V gene sequence: CDR1 MNHEY, CDR2 SVGEGT. The CDR3 nucleotides are TGTGCCACCCTTGAACCCTCTGGAAACACCATATATTTT. Translation gives CATLEPSGNTIYF.

The V gene is TRBV28, the J gene TRBJ2-1; a weak D match, TRBD2 (6 bases). This CDR3 has 12 amino acids. V gave up 4 bases and J gave up 8 bases, with 9 bases separating them. Germline CDR1 and CDR2: MDHEN and SYDVKM. Here the CDR3 DNA reads TGTGCCAGCAGTTCTCCGGGGGATGAGCAGTTCTTC. Amino acid sequence: CASSSPGDEQFF. Together with reference TRBV28 and TRBJ2-1, the CDR3 gives the full variable domain: DVKVTQSSRYLVKRTGEKVFLECVQDMDHENMFWYRQDPGLGLRLIYFSYDVKMKEKGDIPEGYSVSREKKERFSLILESASTNQTSMYLCASSSPGDEQFFGPGTRLTVL.

This clonotype was detected ten times or more. J is TRBJ1-2 and V is TRBV5-1; D is unresolved. The germline V and J ends were trimmed by 0 bases and 4 bases, with 7 bases remaining between them. Germline CDR1 reads SGHRS; CDR2 reads YFSETQ. CDR3 length: 13 residues. CDR3 sequence (DNA): TGCGCCAGCAGCTTGGACAGTTCCTATGGCTACACCTTC. Its translation: CASSLDSSYGYTF.

This clonotype was found a few times. The chain combines TRBV5-5 with TRBJ2-5; D gene uncertain. CDR1 and CDR2 (germline): SGHKS, YYEKEE (reference sequence). V gave up 1 base and J gave up 3 bases, with 4 bases separating them. This CDR3 is built from 12 residues. The DNA for the CDR3 is TGTGCCAGCAGCTTGACGGAAGAGACCCAGTACTTC. This sequence encodes CASSLTEETQYF. The full variable domain, completed using reference TRBV5-5 and TRBJ2-5, is DAGVTQSPTHLIKTRGQQVTLRCSPISGHKSVSWYQQVLGQGPQFIFQYYEKEERGRGNFPDRFSARQFPNYSSELNVNALLLGDSALYLCASSLTEETQYFGPGTRLLVL.

This clonotype was observed a few times. This chain uses TRBV11-2 with TRBJ1-6; possibly TRBD1 for D (6 bases). The CDR3 contains 15 residues. V lost 5 bases and J lost 5, with 13 bases in between. The V gene's germline CDR1 is SGHAT and CDR2 FQNNGV. DNA for the CDR3: TGTGCCAGCAGCCCACAGGGAACAGATAATTCACCCCTCCACTTT. The encoded protein is CASSPQGTDNSPLHF.

This clonotype showed up just a few times. Here the CDR3 reads CASSPTGTEGGEQYF. DNA of the CDR3: TGTGCCAGCAGCCCAACCGGGACCGAAGGAGGCGAGCAGTACTTC. This chain connects TRBV2 to TRBJ2-7; D tentatively reads TRBD1 or TRBD2 (5 bases each). Looked up from germline, CDR1 is SNHLY and CDR2 is FYNNEI. Trimming removed 6 bases at V and 6 bases at J, with 21 bases between. The CDR3 runs 15 residues.

Of note for this clonotype: A read error may explain this, as a much larger clone is one base away. CDR3 in DNA: TGTGCCAGCAGCTTGAGACAGGGCATCCACGAGCAGTACTTC. Residues: CASSLRQGIHEQYF. This rearrangement joins TRBV7-2 to TRBJ2-7, with TRBD1 identical over 7 bases. V lost 3 bases, J lost 5 bases, and 7 bases stayed unmatched. The CDR3 loop spans 14 amino acids. CDR1 and CDR2 (germline): SGHTA, FQGNSA.

This clonotype has a handful of counts. The rearrangement joins TRBV27 to TRBJ2-7; no firm D call. From germline, CDR1 is MNHEY and CDR2 SMNVEV (reference sequence). V was cut by 4 bases and J by 7 bases, with 14 bases left in between. The CDR3 covers 13 residues. CDR3 residues: CASSWTAVSEQYF. The CDR3 nucleotides read TGTGCCAGCAGTTGGACGGCCGTCTCTGAGCAGTACTTC.

This clonotype was seen more than once but under ten times. The rearrangement joins TRBV3-1 to TRBJ2-3; D gene uncertain. The germline V gene encodes CDR1 LGHDT and CDR2 YNNKEL (reference sequence). The CDR3 is 15 amino acids. V lost 0 bases, J lost 2 bases, and 9 bases lay in between. The CDR3 reads CASSQDRLSTDTQYF. CDR3 coding DNA: TGTGCCAGCAGCCAAGATCGACTTTCCACAGATACGCAGTATTTT.